The 24 T cell receptor beta chains reported below all come from one sample, sequenced in a study of regulatory T cells in long-lasting Graves disease. The time point here: persistent/refractory GD, antithyroid drugs over 5 years with positive TRAb. Generation of the TCR library employed RNA extracted from PBMCs. The authors built TCR beta libraries using iRepertoire HTBI primers and Arm-PCR of CDR3 regions. TCRdb reprocessed the multiplex PCR reads with MiXCR, giving one entry per CDR3 protein. Found here are some 340,000 distinct CDR3 sequences, about 23% of them singletons; the top ten hold approximately 28%. This material consisted of peripheral blood mononuclear cells (PBMCs), taken when the disease was refractory, from a patient treated with antithyroid drugs. Receptors were obtained from a woman between 40 and 50 years old with Graves disease.

This clonotype was counted at least ten times. The chain is built from TRBV28 and TRBJ2-7, with 8 bases that match TRBD1. Trimming cost V 2 bases and J 2 bases; bases outside gene matches: 8. Germline V lookup: CDR1 MDHEN, CDR2 SYDVKM. The CDR3 totals 16 residues. CDR3 residues: CASSLLGQGSPYEQYF. The CDR3 DNA reads as TGTGCCAGCAGTTTACTCGGACAGGGTTCCCCCTACGAGCAGTACTTC.

A remark on this clonotype: This may be a read error: a much more frequent sequence differs by one nucleotide. DNA for the CDR3: TGTGCCAGCAGTTATCCGGGAAGGGACAATCGGCCCCAGCATTTT. It is translated as CASSYPGRDNRPQHF. V usage is TRBV12-3 or TRBV12-4 and J usage is TRBJ1-5, with D possibly being TRBD1 (6 bases). The CDR3 totals 15 residues.

The chain combines TRBV18 with TRBJ1-1; the D is unclear. The germline V gene has CDR1 KGHSH and CDR2 LQKENI. This CDR3 region has 12 residues. V dropped 1 base and J dropped 8 bases, with 8 bases sitting between them. CDR3 sequence: CASSPRGQEAFF. The CDR3 DNA is TGTGCCAGCTCACCACGTGGGCAAGAAGCTTTCTTT.

CDR3 loop: CSASRGSHTGELFF. The CDR3 bases are TGCAGTGCTAGCAGGGGAAGTCACACCGGGGAGCTGTTTTTT. This chain uses TRBV20-1 with TRBJ2-2, with D possibly TRBD1 on 6 matching bases. The CDR3 is 14 residues long. Germline CDR1 reads DFQATT; CDR2 reads SNEGSKA (reference sequence). The V end lost 3 bases, the J end lost 3 bases, and 11 bases lay between the germline ends.

This clonotype has only a few counts. The CDR3: CASAGLYSNQPQHF. The CDR3 DNA reads as TGTGCCAGCGCCGGGCTGTATAGCAATCAGCCCCAGCATTTT. The chain employs TRBV6-1 and TRBJ1-5; no definite D call. There are 14 residues in the CDR3. Germline loops: CDR1 MNHNS, CDR2 SASEGT. The V end was cut by 8 bases, the J end by 0 bases, with 11 bases between.

This clonotype was seen a single time. CDR3 coding DNA: TGTGCCAGCAGCTTAGGGACCGCGTCAGGGCAGTACTTC. Encoded protein: CASSLGTASGQYF. The chain joins TRBV7-2 to TRBJ2-7; D ambiguous. The CDR3 is 13 amino acids. Germline V gene sequence: CDR1 SGHTA, CDR2 FQGNSA. V was shortened by 1 base and J by 9 bases, with 13 bases between the two germline ends.

This clonotype was observed many times. V and J are TRBV7-9 and TRBJ2-5; 9 bases are a match to TRBD2. Germline CDR1 is SEHNR and CDR2 is FQNEAQ (reference sequence). The CDR3 extends over 17 amino acids. V was pared by 2 bases and J by 1 base, with 8 bases of the junction left unmatched. In DNA, the CDR3 is TGTGCCAGCAGCTTATTGTCGGGCGGGAGGGCCCAAGAGACCCAGTACTTC. Its translation: CASSLLSGGRAQETQYF.

This clonotype was recorded many times. The chain carries TRBV11-2 and TRBJ2-7, with D maybe TRBD1 (5 bases). This CDR3 comprises 12 residues. The germline V and J ends were trimmed by 5 bases and 5 bases, with 10 bases remaining between them. CDR1 and CDR2 from the germline V gene are SGHAT and FQNNGV. CDR3 nucleotide sequence: TGTGCCAGCAGCCCAGGGTTTAACGAGCAGTACTTC. Its protein is CASSPGFNEQYF.

This clonotype has just a few counts. The chain joins TRBV7-9 to TRBJ2-5; 7 bases fit TRBD1. V was clipped by 5 bases and J by 2 bases; unmatched bases: 11. This CDR3 region has 16 residues. Germline V gene data show CDR1 as SEHNR and CDR2 as FQNEAQ (reference sequence). The CDR3 DNA reads as TGTGCCAGCAGCCCTACAGGGGCCTTCCAACAAGAGACCCAGTACTTC. Its protein product is CASSPTGAFQQETQYF.

The DNA for the CDR3 is TGCAGTGCTAGAGCATTAACAGGGGGAAGGGAAAAACTGTTTTTT. Its protein product is CSARALTGGREKLFF. The chain carries TRBV20-1 and TRBJ1-4, with 8 bases matching TRBD1. Germline V gene sequence: CDR1 DFQATT, CDR2 SNEGSKA (reference sequence). The CDR3 sequence is 15 residues long. With 1 base clipped from V and 8 bases from J, the junction kept 9 bases outside the gene matches.

The chain employs TRBV5-6 and TRBJ2-7; D uncertain. This CDR3 spans 13 amino acids. Germline CDR1 and CDR2: SGHDT and YYEEEE. Trimming took 1 base from V and 2 from J, leaving 7 bases between them. CDR3 protein: CASSLNPTYEQYF. DNA of the CDR3: TGTGCCAGCAGCTTGAATCCGACCTACGAGCAGTACTTC.

There are a few counts of this clonotype. This chain links TRBV6-1 with TRBJ1-5; 10 positions match TRBD1. V dropped 6 bases and J dropped 4; count of bases not matched to a gene: 6. The CDR3 has 15 amino acids. The V gene's germline CDR1 is MNHNS and CDR2 SASEGT. The CDR3 nucleotides are TGTGCCAGCAGGGAGAGGGACAGGGGAAATCAGCCCCAGCATTTT. Its protein is CASRERDRGNQPQHF.

This clonotype was recorded a few times. In this CDR3 the conserved last residue, phenylalanine or tryptophan, is missing, so a read error is likely. This rearrangement joins TRBV9 to TRBJ1-1, with D possibly matching TRBD1 (5 bases). V lost 3 bases to trimming and J lost 0 bases, with 12 bases between them. Germline-derived CDR1 and CDR2 are SGDLS and YYNGEE. The CDR3 sequence is 15 residues long. The CDR3 coding sequence is TGTGCCAGCAGCGAACAGGTTTCCATGAACACTGAAGCTTTCCTT. Its protein is CASSEQVSMNTEAFL.

This chain joins TRBV6-5 and TRBJ1-1, with D unresolved. Trimming removed 0 bases at V and 6 bases at J, with 11 bases between. CDR1 is MNHEY, CDR2 SVGAGI, per germline. This CDR3 is built from 14 residues. The CDR3 bases are TGTGCCAGCAGTTACTCTGAGTCCGGACCTGAAGCTTTCTTT. It codes for CASSYSESGPEAFF.

Worth noting for this clonotype: A much larger clone differs by one base, so this may be a read error. V usage is TRBV28 and J usage is TRBJ1-2, with 7 nucleotides matching TRBD1. There are 15 residues in the CDR3. CDR1 and CDR2 (germline): MDHEN, SYDVKM. The CDR3 here is CASSLKWDSNYCYTF. The CDR3 DNA sequence: TGTGCCAGCAGTTTAAAGTGGGACAGTAACTATTGCTACACCTTC.

This clonotype was seen a few times. This rearrangement joins TRBV7-2 to TRBJ2-3; D remains unclear. Germline lookup yields CDR1 SGHTA and CDR2 FQGNSA. The length of the CDR3 is 13 residues. V gave up 1 base and J gave up 3 bases, with 5 bases separating them. The CDR3 nucleotides are TGTGCCAGCAGCTTAGGCTTAACAGATACGCAGTATTTT. The encoded protein is CASSLGLTDTQYF.

This clonotype was detected ten times or more. The chain's CDR3 is CASARGYGTGELFF. In DNA form, the CDR3 reads TGTGCCAGCGCCAGGGGATACGGCACCGGGGAGCTGTTTTTT. The V gene is TRBV6-4, the J gene TRBJ2-2, with D possibly being TRBD1 (6 bases). This CDR3 region has 14 residues. Germline V gives CDR1 MRHNA, CDR2 SNTAGT. Trimming cost V 8 bases and J 4 bases, with 14 bases left between them.

This clonotype was counted at least ten times. The chain's CDR3 is CSASGRGGQPQHF. CDR3 DNA: TGCAGTGCTAGCGGGCGGGGAGGCCAGCCCCAGCATTTT. V gene TRBV20-1 combines with J gene TRBJ1-5; D gene unclear. CDR3 length: 13 residues. The V gene's germline CDR1 is DFQATT and CDR2 SNEGSKA (reference sequence). V dropped 3 bases and J dropped 7 bases, with 13 bases sitting between them.

This clonotype was seen only a few times. The rearrangement uses TRBV19 and TRBJ1-1, with D hard to call. There are 14 residues in the CDR3. Germline loops: CDR1 LNHDA, CDR2 SQIVND (reference sequence). Trimming stripped 0 bases from V and 1 base from J, with 6 bases between. The CDR3 DNA follows: TGTGCCAGTAGTATAGATCTTTCGAACACTGAAGCTTTCTTT. Translated, it gives CASSIDLSNTEAFF.

Many counts were recorded for this clonotype. The chain carries TRBV30 and TRBJ2-5; D uncertain. Per germline, CDR1 GTSNPN and CDR2 SVGIG (reference sequence). The CDR3 is 12 amino acids. V lost 1 base, J lost 0 bases, and 3 bases lay in between. The CDR3 protein is CAWSGHQETQYF. In DNA, the CDR3 is TGTGCCTGGAGTGGACACCAAGAGACCCAGTACTTC.

This clonotype has ten or more counts. The gene calls are TRBV12-3 or TRBV12-4 and TRBJ2-7; D not certain. V was clipped by 3 bases and J by 2 bases, with 8 bases between them. The CDR3 is made up of 13 amino acids. The CDR3 spells CASSFQPPYEQYF. DNA of the CDR3: TGTGCCAGCAGTTTTCAACCCCCCTACGAGCAGTACTTC.

The chain carries TRBV19 and TRBJ2-6, with 9 bases that match TRBD2. Trimming cost V 1 base and J 0 bases; bases outside gene matches: 4. Germline V CDR1 and CDR2: LNHDA, SQIVND (reference sequence). There are 18 residues in the CDR3. The CDR3 is CASSIASGGSSGANVLTF. The CDR3 coding sequence is TGTGCCAGTAGTATAGCGAGCGGGGGGAGCTCTGGGGCCAACGTCCTGACTTTC.

This clonotype was counted only a few times. This sequence joins TRBV29-1 and TRBJ2-2; 11 bases align to TRBD2. The CDR3 extends over 14 amino acids. The germline V gene has CDR1 SQVTM and CDR2 ANQGSEA. The junction had 5 bases not matched to a gene; V was cut back by 4 bases and J by 7 bases. The CDR3 DNA follows: TGCAGCGTTGTACTAGCGGGAGCTGACGGGGAGCTGTTTTTT. It codes for CSVVLAGADGELFF.

The table lists this clonotype with a few counts. The gene calls are TRBV6-1 and TRBJ1-2, with D maybe TRBD1 (6 bases). The CDR3 loop spans 14 amino acids. Germline-derived CDR1 and CDR2 are MNHNS and SASEGT. Trimming stripped 4 bases from V and 0 bases from J, with 9 bases between. The CDR3 loop is CASSGQGTNYGYTF. The CDR3 DNA follows: TGTGCCAGCAGTGGGCAGGGGACTAACTATGGCTACACCTTC.